This T cell receptor (beta chain) was identified during a study of blood T cells in healthy people across ages. This clonotype was seen only a few times. This CDR3 contains 16 residues. The second PCR ran about 6 to 12 cycles with a sample-barcoded 5' primer and J-beta primers. One entry per CDR3 protein results from TCRdb running MiXCR on the 5' RACE reads. The sample holds fewer than 1 million distinct CDR3 sequences; under 55% are singletons and the top ten take nearly 20%. The sequenced material came from blood. V and J are TRBV21-1 and TRBJ1-5; the DNA was not used to check the table's D call, TRBD1. TRBV21-1 is classified as a pseudogene. The receptor was isolated from a man aged 55 to 70 in good health. The CDR3 coding sequence is TGTGCCAGCAGCACCTTGAGACAGGGTGGTAATCAGCCCCAGCATTTT. Amino acid sequence: CASSTLRQGGNQPQHF.